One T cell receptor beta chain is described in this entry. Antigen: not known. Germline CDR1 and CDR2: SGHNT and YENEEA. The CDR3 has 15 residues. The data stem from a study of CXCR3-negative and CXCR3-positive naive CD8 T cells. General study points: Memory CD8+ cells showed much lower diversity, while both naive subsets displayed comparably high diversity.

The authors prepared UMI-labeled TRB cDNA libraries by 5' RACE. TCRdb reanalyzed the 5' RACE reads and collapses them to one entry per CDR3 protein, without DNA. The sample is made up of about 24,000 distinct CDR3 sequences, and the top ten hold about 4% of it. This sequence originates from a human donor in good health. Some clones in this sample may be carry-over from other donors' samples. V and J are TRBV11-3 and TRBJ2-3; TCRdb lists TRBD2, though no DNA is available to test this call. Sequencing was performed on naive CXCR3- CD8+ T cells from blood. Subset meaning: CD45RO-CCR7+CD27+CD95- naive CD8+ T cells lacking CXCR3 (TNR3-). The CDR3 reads CASSFLAGAEDTQYF.